These 13 T cell receptor beta chains share one sample of origin, sequenced in a study of blood T cells in healthy people across ages. For the second PCR, which ran for 7 to 11 cycles, a sample-barcoded 5' primer and a J-beta primer mix were used. TCRdb independently ran MiXCR on the 5' RACE reads; one entry per CDR3 protein. The sample gives under 1,100,000 distinct CDR3 sequences, under 30% of which show up once; 0.65% to 0.75% is in the top ten. These data are also associated with another study on T cells of mothers and their children.

What was sequenced was blood. These receptors came from a girl aged 2 to 10 in good health.

This chain connects TRBV29-1 to TRBJ1-2, with D perhaps matching TRBD1 (5 bases). This CDR3 has 14 amino acids. Germline V lookup: CDR1 SQVTM, CDR2 ANQGSEA. Trimming took 0 bases from V and 6 from J, leaving 14 bases between them. The CDR3 DNA sequence: TGCAGCGTTGAAGACCTTGGCCGGGGGGATGGCTACACCTTC. As protein: CSVEDLGRGDGYTF.

This sequence joins TRBV6-2 or TRBV6-3 and TRBJ1-1, with D hard to call. The CDR3 length is 11 residues. The germline CDR1 and CDR2 sequences are MNHEY and SVGEGT. Trimming removed 3 bases at V and 8 bases at J, with 7 bases between. CDR3 DNA: TGTGCCAGCAGTTATCAAAGGGAAGCTTTCTTT. This gives the protein CASSYQREAFF.

This clonotype has more than one count but fewer than ten. V is TRBV27 and J is TRBJ2-7; 13 bases agree with TRBD2. CDR1 is MNHEY, CDR2 SMNVEV, per germline (reference sequence). Trimming at V came to 2 bases and at J to 3 bases, leaving 7 bases not matched to a gene. The CDR3 covers 17 residues. The CDR3 DNA follows: TGTGCCAGCAGTTTACATTTGGGGACTAGCGGGAACTACGAGCAGTACTTC. It specifies CASSLHLGTSGNYEQYF.

The rearrangement links TRBV12-3 or TRBV12-4 to TRBJ1-4; the D is unclear. This CDR3 comprises 13 residues. Trimming removed 5 bases from V and 8 bases from J, with 12 bases in between. CDR3 amino acids: CASSPRGVEKLFF. In nucleotides, the CDR3 is TGTGCCAGCAGTCCCCGGGGAGTCGAAAAACTGTTTTTT.

This clonotype was detected only a few times. This rearrangement joins TRBV4-3 to TRBJ1-2; D is uncertain. Germline V CDR1 and CDR2: LGHNA, YSLEER. The CDR3 runs 17 residues. The V gene lost 0 bases and the J gene lost 4 bases, with 18 bases spanning the gap. The CDR3 DNA reads TGCGCCAGCAGCCAAGAACTTCCCCAAAGTGGGCTCTATGGCTACACCTTC. Protein: CASSQELPQSGLYGYTF.

This clonotype was counted a few times. The chain has TRBV24-1 and TRBJ2-5; D might be TRBD2 (6 bases). The ends were cut back, 3 bases at V and 7 bases at J, with 17 bases in the middle. Germline lookup yields CDR1 KGHDR and CDR2 SFDVKD. This CDR3 has 15 residues. The chain's CDR3 is CATSDEGLVAGTQYF. CDR3 DNA sequence: TGTGCCACCAGTGATGAGGGACTGGTTGCGGGGACCCAGTACTTC.

This clonotype came up a few times. CDR3 coding DNA: TGTGCCAGCAGCCGGGACTCCGACTTCGAGCAGTACTTC. It specifies CASSRDSDFEQYF. The gene calls are TRBV4-2 and TRBJ2-7; a weak D match, TRBD2 (6 bases). V was trimmed by 4 bases and J by 6 bases, leaving 13 bases between them. The V gene's germline CDR1 is LGHNA and CDR2 YNFKEQ. CDR3 size: 13 residues.

The J gene is TRBJ2-3, the V gene TRBV12-3 or TRBV12-4; 7 bases align to TRBD2. Trimming cost V 5 bases and J 5 bases; bases outside gene matches: 1. The CDR3 spans 12 residues. CDR3 sequence (DNA): TGTGCCAGCAGTGGGGGGGGAGATACGCAGTATTTT. Protein: CASSGGGDTQYF.

This rearrangement joins TRBV4-3 to TRBJ1-2, with D unresolved. V was pared by 1 base and J by 13 bases, with 19 bases between. This CDR3 contains 14 residues. CDR1 is LGHNA, CDR2 YSLEER, per germline. This CDR3 is CASSQGLVVGETTF. The CDR3 DNA follows: TGCGCCAGCAGCCAAGGGCTGGTTGTTGGGGAAACCACCTTC.

The chain joins TRBV19 to TRBJ2-3, with 7 bases fitting TRBD1. V lost 2 bases to trimming and J lost 1 base; unmatched junction nucleotides: 3. This CDR3 has 15 amino acids. Germline CDR1 reads LNHDA; CDR2 reads SQIVND (reference sequence). The CDR3 bases are TGTGCCAGTAGTATAAGACAGGGCGGCACAGATACGCAGTATTTT. Residues: CASSIRQGGTDTQYF.

The chain combines TRBV9 with TRBJ2-1; D not resolved. This CDR3 region has 16 residues. Trimming removed 0 bases at V and 9 bases at J, with 19 bases between. CDR1 SGDLS and CDR2 YYNGEE come from the germline V gene. The CDR3 sequence: CASSVVIQRSDAEQFF. CDR3 bases: TGTGCCAGCAGCGTAGTTATCCAGAGAAGCGACGCTGAGCAGTTCTTC.

This clonotype showed up just a few times. V and J are TRBV4-1 and TRBJ1-1, with TRBD1 as a possible D gene (5 bases). The germline V gene has CDR1 MGHRA and CDR2 YSYEKL. Trimming took 4 bases from V and 4 from J, leaving 16 bases between them. The CDR3 totals 15 residues. The CDR3 sequence: CASSPFQTGLTEAFF. The CDR3 region has the DNA TGCGCCAGCAGCCCGTTTCAGACGGGGCTCACTGAAGCTTTCTTT.

The V gene is TRBV5-6, the J gene TRBJ2-3; TRBD2 aligns across 8 bases. Germline CDR1 and CDR2: SGHDT and YYEEEE. The CDR3 totals 16 residues. V trimming: 5 bases; J trimming: 2 bases; junction bases outside the gene matches: 10. CDR3 residues: CASSPRLASNTDTQYF. CDR3 DNA: TGTGCCAGCAGTCCGAGACTAGCGTCGAACACAGATACGCAGTATTTT. The whole variable domain, filled in from reference TRBV5-6 and TRBJ2-3, reads DAGVTQSPTHLIKTRGQQVTLRCSPKSGHDTVSWYQQALGQGPQFIFQYYEEEERQRGNFPDRFSGHQFPNYSSELNVNALLLGDSALYLCASSPRLASNTDTQYFGPGTRLTVL.